The present T cell receptor (beta chain) was sequenced within a study of T cell responses to AZD1222 COVID-19 vaccine. Study observations and caveats: There were mostly white British donors and more females than males, and clonal diversity was possibly underestimated. Repertoires were sampled only after the peak T cell response.

A word on this clone: Its antigen is unidentified.

Trimming stripped 4 bases from V and 3 bases from J, with 16 bases between. CDR1 and CDR2 (germline): MNHNY, SVGAGI (reference sequence). The CDR3 totals 15 residues. Produced via immunoSEQ multiplex PCR; TCRdb's table is partial and in-frame only. This sample has more than 140,000 clones, with about 87% found just once. The TCR sequence derives from an adult in good health. V is TRBV6-6 and J is TRBJ2-7, with D unresolved. Here the sequenced sample was peripheral blood, taken on day 0 of AZD1222 vaccination. The CDR3 nucleotides read TGTGCCAGCAGTTTCAAGGCGGAAACAAGCTACGAGCAGTACTTC. This gives the protein CASSFKAETSYEQYF.